The present T cell receptor (beta chain) was sequenced within a study of immune characteristics of hereditary and idiopathic chronic pancreatitis. Points from the study as a whole: TCRbeta diversity rose and clonality fell in both pancreatitis groups versus controls.

The pancreas tissue came from patients undergoing total pancreatectomy with islet autotransplantation. Genomic DNA was extracted directly from bulk pancreas tissue without T cell sorting. Using immunoSEQ multiplex PCR, the repertoire was profiled, and TCRdb retains in-frame clones only, with some absent. This sample has some 15,000 clones, with less than 75% found just once. There are a few counts of this clone. Antigen unknown. The TCR originated in a human donor with chronic pancreatitis. Sample: pancreas tissue with hereditary chronic pancreatitis.

The CDR3 region has the DNA TGCGCCAGCAGCCAAGCTGTGGCAGGGGGCTTAACAGATACGCAGTATTTT. It specifies CASSQAVAGGLTDTQYF. The chain recombines TRBV4-1 with TRBJ2-3; 8 bases align to TRBD1. Germline V lookup: CDR1 MGHRA, CDR2 YSYEKL. CDR3 length equals 17 residues. The V segment lost 1 base and the J segment 3 bases; nucleotides outside the gene matches: 9.